This TCR beta chain was captured in a study of T cells in Graves' hyperthyroidism and ophthalmopathy. Template material for amplifying TCR beta CDR3 regions consisted of RNA transcripts. A set of HTBI primers served as the primers for a first-round RT-PCR of the TCR CDR3. Each CDR3 protein gets one entry after TCRdb re-called the multiplex PCR reads with MiXCR. Here the sample spans 250,000 to 300,000 distinct CDR3 sequences, roughly 13% being singletons. This clonotype was picked up many times. Sequencing input: blood. This TCR was recovered from a woman in her forties with Graves' hyperthyroidism.

The chain's CDR3 is CASEGSYNSPLHF. DNA of the CDR3: TGTGCCAGCGAGGGTTCCTATAATTCACCCCTCCACTTT. The V call is TRBV7-9, the J call TRBJ1-6, with no clear D. V lost 8 bases to trimming and J lost 1 base, with 6 bases between them. The CDR3 covers 13 residues. Germline CDR1 is SEHNR and CDR2 is FQNEAQ (reference sequence).